This T cell receptor beta chain was captured by sequencing in a study of OX40 agonist ivuxolimab in advanced cancers. On the study more broadly: Treatment received earlier with anti-PD-1, anti-PD-L1 or anti-CTLA-4 agents was allowed, and approximately 44% had some.

Trimming took 4 bases from V and 0 from J, leaving 10 bases between them. CDR3 size: 14 residues. CDR1 is SGHRS and CDR2 is YFSETQ in the germline V gene. Using immunoSEQ multiplex PCR, the repertoire was profiled, and TCRdb retains in-frame clones only, with some absent. The sample shows 17,000 or so clones, roughly 73% of them seen only once. General study results and limits: Among the nonresponders, some also had low normalized T-cell clonal expansion. It was not determined which antigens were specifically recognized by the peripheral T cells that had undergone clonal expansion.

About this clone itself: The antigen is not known.

The chain joins TRBV5-1 to TRBJ1-1; no clear D. This sequence originates from an adult with an advanced solid tumor such as melanoma, head and neck, liver or kidney cancer. Sequences were derived from CD4+ or CD8+ T cells sorted from blood, sampled in a trial of the OX40 agonist ivuxolimab. CDR3 sequence: CASSPRTVNTEAFF. The CDR3 region has the DNA TGCGCCAGCAGCCCAAGAACCGTGAACACTGAAGCTTTCTTT.